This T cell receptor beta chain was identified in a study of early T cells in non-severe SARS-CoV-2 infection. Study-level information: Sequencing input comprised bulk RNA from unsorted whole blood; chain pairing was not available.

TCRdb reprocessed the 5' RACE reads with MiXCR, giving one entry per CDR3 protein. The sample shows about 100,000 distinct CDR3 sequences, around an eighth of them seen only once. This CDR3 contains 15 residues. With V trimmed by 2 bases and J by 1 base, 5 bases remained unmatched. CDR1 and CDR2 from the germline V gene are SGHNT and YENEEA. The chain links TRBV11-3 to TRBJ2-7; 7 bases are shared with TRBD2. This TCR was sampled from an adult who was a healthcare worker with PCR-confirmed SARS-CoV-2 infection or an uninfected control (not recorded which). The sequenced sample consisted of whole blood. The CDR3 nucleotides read TGTGCCAGCAGCTTAATGGGCGGGAGTTCCTACGAGCAGTACTTC. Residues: CASSLMGGSSYEQYF.